This T cell receptor beta chain was sequenced during a study of blood T cell repertoires in COVID-19. Study as a whole: COVID-19 samples from acute and convalescent phases originated in the United States, Italy and Spain.

The assay was immunoSEQ multiplex PCR, and TCRdb's table has in-frame clones only and misses some. The repertoire has about 260,000 clones, more than 75% of them found once; the top ten carry around 1.5%. The sequenced sample was peripheral blood. This sequence was found in a woman aged 40 to 50 who had recovered from COVID-19.

CDR3 sequence reads: CASSVGQGMGNEQFF. In nucleotides, the CDR3 is TGTGCCAGCAGCGTCGGACAGGGGATGGGCAATGAGCAGTTCTTC. J is TRBJ2-1 and V is TRBV9; 9 bases align to TRBD1. V lost 2 bases and J lost 6; bases outside the gene matches: 6. CDR1 and CDR2 from the germline V gene are SGDLS and YYNGEE. The CDR3 is made up of 15 amino acids.